This section outlines one T cell receptor beta chain sequence together with its context. As yet, its antigen is unknown. These data come from a study of T cells in Graves' hyperthyroidism and ophthalmopathy. Points from the study as a whole: Separation of ophthalmopathy from stable hyperthyroidism was achieved by a 13 V-J model.

RNA transcripts gave rise to amplified TCR beta CDR3 regions. The primer set for the first-round RT-PCR of the TCR CDR3 was HTBI. TCRdb passed the multiplex PCR reads through MiXCR, listing each CDR3 protein once. Of 560,000 or so distinct CDR3 sequences listed, 35% to 55% were seen once; the top ten hold roughly 8.2%. J was trimmed by 3 bases and V by 2 bases; bases with no gene match: 6. This CDR3 has 16 residues. CDR1 SGHVS and CDR2 FQNEAQ come from the germline V gene. The sequence came from a woman aged 18-29 years with Graves' hyperthyroidism. The rearrangement links TRBV7-8 to TRBJ2-2; 7 bases are a match to TRBD1. The sequencing sample was made of peripheral blood or thyroid tissue (not recorded which). The CDR3 loop reads CASSLIPTGDTGELFF. As DNA, the CDR3 is TGTGCCAGCAGCTTAATCCCAACAGGGGACACCGGGGAGCTGTTTTTT.